A selection of T cell receptor beta chains follows, all from one sample in a study of T-cell memory formation after mild COVID-19. TCRdb re-called the 5' RACE reads through MiXCR, storing one row per CDR3 protein. The sample contains 530,000 or so distinct CDR3 sequences, 17% of which appear only once. Sample: PBMCs or a T cell subset sorted from them (not recorded which). These receptor sequences come from an adult woman who had mild COVID-19 (a few samples of this study predate the infection). Cell type and time point are not known. Each CDR3 is given with its conserved first and last residue. A D gene is named only where the DNA matches it firmly. The size of a clone is reported for some rows only, either as once, few or many, or as a class for expanded clones.

j_gene: TRBJ1-1
v_gene: TRBV12-3/TRBV12-4
abundance: few
d_gene: NA
CDR3aa: CASSFKEDAFF
CDR3nt: TGTGCCAGCAGTTTCAAGGAAGACGCTTTCTTT

j_gene: TRBJ2-1
v_gene: TRBV5-1
abundance: few
d_gene: NA
CDR3aa: CASSSGSFTDEQFF
CDR3nt: TGCGCCAGCAGCTCCGGGTCGTTTACGGATGAGCAGTTCTTC

j_gene: TRBJ2-7
v_gene: TRBV7-6
abundance: NA
d_gene: TRBD1
CDR3aa: CASSLDGTGAPYEQYF
CDR3nt: TGTGCCAGCAGCCTCGACGGGACAGGGGCCCCCTACGAGCAGTACTTC

j_gene: TRBJ1-4
v_gene: TRBV5-4
abundance: NA
d_gene: NA
CDR3aa: CASTSATNEKLFF
CDR3nt: TGTGCCAGCACCTCTGCCACTAATGAAAAACTGTTTTTT

j_gene: TRBJ2-5
v_gene: TRBV7-9
abundance: few
d_gene: NA
CDR3aa: CASSLDRAAETQYF
CDR3nt: TGTGCCAGCAGCTTAGATAGGGCGGCGGAGACCCAGTACTTC

j_gene: TRBJ1-1
v_gene: TRBV6-2/TRBV6-3
abundance: few
d_gene: NA
CDR3aa: CASSYSKADGGKVAFF
CDR3nt: TGTGCCAGCAGTTACTCGAAAGCGGACGGCGGCAAGGTGGCTTTCTTT

j_gene: TRBJ1-3
v_gene: TRBV12-3/TRBV12-4
abundance: NA
d_gene: NA
CDR3aa: CASSISGPPGNTIYF
CDR3nt: TGTGCCAGCAGTATATCGGGACCACCTGGAAACACCATATATTTT

j_gene: TRBJ2-2
v_gene: TRBV7-2
abundance: NA
d_gene: NA
CDR3aa: CASSLGVYAWANTGELFF
CDR3nt: TGTGCCAGCAGCTTGGGGGTATATGCCTGGGCGAACACCGGGGAGCTGTTTTTT

j_gene: TRBJ1-2
v_gene: TRBV7-9
abundance: NA
d_gene: NA
CDR3aa: CASTLGGAYYGYTF
CDR3nt: TGTGCCAGCACCCTAGGGGGGGCCTACTATGGCTACACCTTC

j_gene: TRBJ2-6
v_gene: TRBV25-1
abundance: many
d_gene: TRBD1
CDR3aa: CASSDDRDGSGANVLTF
CDR3nt: TGTGCCAGCAGTGACGACAGGGATGGTTCTGGGGCCAACGTCCTGACTTTC

j_gene: TRBJ1-2
v_gene: TRBV10-3
abundance: NA
d_gene: NA
CDR3aa: CAITGGQNKNYGYTF
CDR3nt: TGTGCCATCACTGGGGGGCAGAACAAGAACTATGGCTACACCTTC

j_gene: TRBJ2-7
v_gene: TRBV27
abundance: NA
d_gene: TRBD1
CDR3aa: CASGADRGIHEQYF
CDR3nt: TGTGCCAGCGGGGCCGACAGGGGGATTCACGAGCAGTACTTC

j_gene: TRBJ2-7
v_gene: TRBV7-6
abundance: NA
d_gene: NA
CDR3aa: CASSSGDREGKYEQYF
CDR3nt: TGTGCCAGCAGCTCCGGCGACCGGGAAGGAAAATACGAGCAGTACTTC

j_gene: TRBJ2-7
v_gene: TRBV7-9
abundance: few
d_gene: TRBD2
CDR3aa: CASSLGLAGASHEQYF
CDR3nt: TGTGCCAGCAGCTTGGGACTAGCGGGAGCGTCCCACGAGCAGTACTTC

j_gene: TRBJ1-1
v_gene: TRBV14
abundance: few
d_gene: NA
CDR3aa: CASSQPGTVNTEAFF
CDR3nt: TGTGCCAGCAGCCAACCCGGGACGGTGAACACTGAAGCTTTCTTT

j_gene: TRBJ2-1
v_gene: TRBV15
abundance: few
d_gene: TRBD1
CDR3aa: CATSRGQGGSYNEQFF
CDR3nt: TGTGCCACCAGCAGAGGACAGGGGGGGTCTTACAATGAGCAGTTCTTC

j_gene: TRBJ2-3
v_gene: TRBV7-9
abundance: NA
d_gene: TRBD1
CDR3aa: CASSLPKTGAMGDTQYF
CDR3nt: TGTGCCAGCAGCTTACCGAAAACAGGGGCCATGGGAGATACGCAGTATTTT

j_gene: TRBJ2-3
v_gene: TRBV4-2
abundance: few
d_gene: TRBD2
CDR3aa: CASSEGGTSRSSTDTQYF
CDR3nt: TGTGCCAGCAGCGAAGGAGGGACTAGCCGTTCTAGCACAGATACGCAGTATTTT

j_gene: TRBJ2-3
v_gene: TRBV6-2/TRBV6-3
abundance: few
d_gene: TRBD2
CDR3aa: CASSYQLAGGTDTQYF
CDR3nt: TGTGCCAGCAGTTACCAACTAGCGGGGGGCACAGATACGCAGTATTTT

j_gene: TRBJ2-2
v_gene: TRBV5-1
abundance: NA
d_gene: NA
CDR3aa: CASSLPSRAGELFF
CDR3nt: TGCGCCAGCAGCTTGCCCTCCCGGGCCGGGGAGCTGTTTTTT

j_gene: TRBJ2-1
v_gene: TRBV7-2
abundance: many
d_gene: NA
CDR3aa: CASRGLSGSSYNEQFF
CDR3nt: TGTGCCAGCAGAGGCCTAAGCGGTAGCTCCTACAATGAGCAGTTCTTC

j_gene: TRBJ1-2
v_gene: TRBV7-3
abundance: NA
d_gene: TRBD1
CDR3aa: CASSLDDRGYGYTF
CDR3nt: TGTGCCAGCAGCTTGGATGACAGGGGCTATGGCTACACCTTC

j_gene: TRBJ2-2
v_gene: TRBV7-2
abundance: few
d_gene: TRBD1
CDR3aa: CASSLNPSGWNRGTGELFF
CDR3nt: TGTGCCAGCAGCTTAAATCCCTCCGGTTGGAACAGGGGTACCGGGGAGCTGTTTTTT

j_gene: TRBJ2-1
v_gene: TRBV5-1
abundance: NA
d_gene: TRBD1
CDR3aa: CASNRDRSMDEQFF
CDR3nt: TGCGCCAGTAACCGGGACAGGTCGATGGATGAGCAGTTCTTC

j_gene: TRBJ2-7
v_gene: TRBV12-3/TRBV12-4
abundance: few
d_gene: NA
CDR3aa: CASSFSSHGSYEQYF
CDR3nt: TGTGCCAGCAGTTTTTCTAGCCACGGGTCGTACGAGCAGTACTTC

j_gene: TRBJ2-3
v_gene: TRBV6-6
abundance: NA
d_gene: NA
CDR3aa: CASTPRTTSTDTQYF
CDR3nt: TGTGCCAGCACCCCCCGGACCACCAGCACAGATACGCAGTATTTT

j_gene: TRBJ2-1
v_gene: TRBV14
abundance: NA
d_gene: TRBD2
CDR3aa: CASSQVRLAGVDEQFF
CDR3nt: TGTGCCAGCAGCCAAGTAAGGCTAGCGGGAGTGGATGAGCAGTTCTTC

j_gene: TRBJ1-6
v_gene: TRBV6-1
abundance: NA
d_gene: TRBD1
CDR3aa: CASSERGTDNSPLHF
CDR3nt: TGTGCCAGCAGTGAACGCGGGACAGACAATTCACCCCTCCACTTT

j_gene: TRBJ1-1
v_gene: TRBV12-3/TRBV12-4
abundance: NA
d_gene: TRBD1
CDR3aa: CASSSLGQAGAEAFF
CDR3nt: TGTGCCAGCAGTTCGTTGGGACAGGCGGGCGCTGAAGCTTTCTTT

j_gene: TRBJ1-2
v_gene: TRBV5-1
abundance: few
d_gene: NA
CDR3aa: CASSSESSNYGYTF
CDR3nt: TGCGCCAGCAGCTCGGAGTCATCTAACTATGGCTACACCTTC

j_gene: TRBJ2-1
v_gene: TRBV5-1
abundance: many
d_gene: TRBD2
CDR3aa: CASSLGKRGGSYNEQFF
CDR3nt: TGCGCCAGCAGCTTGGGAAAGCGGGGGGGCTCTTACAATGAGCAGTTCTTC

j_gene: TRBJ2-7
v_gene: TRBV27
abundance: NA
d_gene: NA
CDR3aa: CASSPDAYEQYF
CDR3nt: TGTGCCAGCAGTCCGGACGCCTACGAGCAGTACTTC

j_gene: TRBJ2-2
v_gene: TRBV7-2
abundance: many
d_gene: TRBD1
CDR3aa: CASSLDRANTGELFF
CDR3nt: TGTGCCAGCAGCCTCGACAGGGCCAACACCGGGGAGCTGTTTTTT

j_gene: TRBJ1-1
v_gene: TRBV30
abundance: few
d_gene: NA
CDR3aa: CAWSAGALTEAFF
CDR3nt: TGTGCCTGGAGTGCAGGGGCGTTGACTGAAGCTTTCTTT

j_gene: TRBJ2-7
v_gene: TRBV14
abundance: few
d_gene: TRBD1
CDR3aa: CASSVRDRGLRTYEQYF
CDR3nt: TGTGCCAGCAGCGTCCGGGACAGGGGGCTGCGGACCTACGAGCAGTACTTC

j_gene: TRBJ1-5
v_gene: TRBV27
abundance: few
d_gene: TRBD1
CDR3aa: CASSLGPGGYRNQPQHF
CDR3nt: TGTGCCAGCAGTTTAGGGCCAGGGGGTTATCGCAATCAGCCCCAGCATTTT

j_gene: TRBJ1-2
v_gene: TRBV20-1
abundance: NA
d_gene: NA
CDR3aa: CSARWYGYTF
CDR3nt: TGCAGTGCTAGGTGGTACGGCTACACCTTC

j_gene: TRBJ2-3
v_gene: TRBV20-1
abundance: once
d_gene: TRBD2
CDR3aa: CSARPGTSGGSRTQYF
CDR3nt: TGCAGTGCTAGACCCGGGACTAGCGGGGGGAGTCGCACGCAGTATTTT

j_gene: TRBJ2-3
v_gene: TRBV23-1
abundance: NA
d_gene: TRBD1
CDR3aa: CASTGQLETDTKYF
CDR3nt: TGCGCCAGCACGGGACAGCTTGAAACTGATACGAAGTATTTT

j_gene: TRBJ2-3
v_gene: TRBV7-8
abundance: many
d_gene: NA
CDR3aa: CASSSQGGTDTQYF
CDR3nt: TGTGCCAGCAGCTCACAGGGAGGCACAGATACGCAGTATTTT

j_gene: TRBJ1-4
v_gene: TRBV15
abundance: many
d_gene: NA
CDR3aa: CATSRAGAAPNEKLFF
CDR3nt: TGTGCCACCAGCAGAGCGGGGGCTGCGCCTAATGAAAAACTGTTTTTT

j_gene: TRBJ2-2
v_gene: TRBV6-5
abundance: once
d_gene: TRBD2
CDR3aa: CASSPGLAETGELFF
CDR3nt: TGTGCCAGCAGCCCGGGACTAGCGGAAACCGGGGAGCTGTTTTTT

j_gene: TRBJ2-7
v_gene: TRBV24-1
abundance: NA
d_gene: NA
CDR3aa: CATSDPTGSYEQYF
CDR3nt: TGTGCCACCAGTGATCCGACAGGATCCTACGAGCAGTACTTC

j_gene: TRBJ2-4
v_gene: TRBV7-9
abundance: few
d_gene: NA
CDR3aa: CASSTTPGPLHGSTKNIQYF
CDR3nt: TGTGCCAGCAGCACAACCCCGGGGCCCCTTCACGGGTCTACCAAAAACATTCAGTACTTC

j_gene: TRBJ1-2
v_gene: TRBV7-2
abundance: few
d_gene: TRBD1
CDR3aa: CASSPSETGGVTF
CDR3nt: TGTGCCAGCAGCCCTAGCGAGACAGGGGGCGTGACCTTC